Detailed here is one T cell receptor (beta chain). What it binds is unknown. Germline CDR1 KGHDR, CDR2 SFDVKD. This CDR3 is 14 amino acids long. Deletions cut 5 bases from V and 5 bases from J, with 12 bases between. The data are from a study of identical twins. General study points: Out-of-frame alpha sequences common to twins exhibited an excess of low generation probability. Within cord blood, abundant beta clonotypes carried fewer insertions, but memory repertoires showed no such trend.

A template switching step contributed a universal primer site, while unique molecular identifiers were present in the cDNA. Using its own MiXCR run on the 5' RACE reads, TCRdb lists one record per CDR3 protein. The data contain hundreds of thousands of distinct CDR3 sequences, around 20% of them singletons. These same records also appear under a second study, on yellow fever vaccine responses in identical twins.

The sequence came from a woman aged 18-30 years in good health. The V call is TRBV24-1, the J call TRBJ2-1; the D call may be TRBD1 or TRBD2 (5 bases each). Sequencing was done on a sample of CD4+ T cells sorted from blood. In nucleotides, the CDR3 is TGTGCCACCAGTGGTGAGGTGGGACACAATGAGCAGTTCTTC. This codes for CATSGEVGHNEQFF.